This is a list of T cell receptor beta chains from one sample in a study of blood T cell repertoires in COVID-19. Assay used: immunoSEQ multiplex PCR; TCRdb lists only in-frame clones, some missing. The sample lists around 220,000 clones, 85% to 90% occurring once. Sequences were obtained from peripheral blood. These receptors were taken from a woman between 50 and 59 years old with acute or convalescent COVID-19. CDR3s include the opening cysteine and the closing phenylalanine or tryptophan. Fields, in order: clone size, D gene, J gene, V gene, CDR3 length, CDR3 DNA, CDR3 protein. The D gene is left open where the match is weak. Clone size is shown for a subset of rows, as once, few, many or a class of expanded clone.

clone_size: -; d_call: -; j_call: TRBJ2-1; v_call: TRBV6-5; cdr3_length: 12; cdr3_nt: TGTGCCAGCAGTATAAACAGGGCCGAGCAGTTCTTC; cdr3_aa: CASSINRAEQFF
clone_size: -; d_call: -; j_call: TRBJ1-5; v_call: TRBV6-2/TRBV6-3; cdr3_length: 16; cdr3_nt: TGTGCCAGCAGTTACGGGGCCTTTTATAGCAATCAGCCCCAGCATTTT; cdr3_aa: CASSYGAFYSNQPQHF
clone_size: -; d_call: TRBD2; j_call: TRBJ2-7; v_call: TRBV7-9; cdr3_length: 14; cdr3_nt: TGTGCCAGCAGCCCCTGGACTAGCGGGACCGAGCAGTACTTC; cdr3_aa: CASSPWTSGTEQYF
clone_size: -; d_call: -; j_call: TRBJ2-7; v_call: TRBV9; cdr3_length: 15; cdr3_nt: TGTGCCAGCAGCGTAGCGGGGGGACACGAGGACGAGCAGTACTTC; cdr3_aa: CASSVAGGHEDEQYF
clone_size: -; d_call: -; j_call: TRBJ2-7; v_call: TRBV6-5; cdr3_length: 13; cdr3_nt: TGTGCCAGCAGTCCTCAACATAATTACGAGCAGTACTTC; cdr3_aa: CASSPQHNYEQYF
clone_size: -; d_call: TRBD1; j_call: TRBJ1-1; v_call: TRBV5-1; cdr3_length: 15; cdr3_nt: TGCGCCAGCAGCCCGGGGACAGGGCCTTGGGCTGAAGCTTTCTTT; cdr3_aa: CASSPGTGPWAEAFF
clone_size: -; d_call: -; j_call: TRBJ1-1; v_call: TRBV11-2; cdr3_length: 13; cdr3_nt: TGTGCCAGCAGCTTAGGGTTGGCGGCTGAAGCTTTCTTT; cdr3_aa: CASSLGLAAEAFF
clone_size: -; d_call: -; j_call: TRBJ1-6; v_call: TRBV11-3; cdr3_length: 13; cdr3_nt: TGTGCCAGCAGCTTAGGGGCAGAATCACCCCTCCACTTT; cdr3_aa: CASSLGAESPLHF
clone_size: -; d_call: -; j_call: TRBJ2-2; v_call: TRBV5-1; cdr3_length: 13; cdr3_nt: TGCGCCAGCGGAAGCGGTAACACCGGGGAGCTGTTTTTT; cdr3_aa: CASGSGNTGELFF
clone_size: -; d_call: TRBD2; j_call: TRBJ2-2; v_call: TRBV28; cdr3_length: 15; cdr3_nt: TGTGCCAGCAGTTCCAGCGGGGGGGGCACCGGGGAGCTGTTTTTT; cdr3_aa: CASSSSGGGTGELFF
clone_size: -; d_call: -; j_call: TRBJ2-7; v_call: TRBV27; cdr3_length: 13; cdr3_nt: TGTGCCAGCAGCTTTACGAGCTCCTACGAGCAGTACTTC; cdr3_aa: CASSFTSSYEQYF
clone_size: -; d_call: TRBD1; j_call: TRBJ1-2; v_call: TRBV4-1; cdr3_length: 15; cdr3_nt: TGCGCCAGCAGCCAAGTGGGGACAGGGCACTATGGCTACACCTTC; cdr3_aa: CASSQVGTGHYGYTF
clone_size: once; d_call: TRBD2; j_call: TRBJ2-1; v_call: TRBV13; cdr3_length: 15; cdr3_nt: TGTGCCAGCATCGTGACTAGCGGGGGAAACAATGAGCAGTTCTTC; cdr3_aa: CASIVTSGGNNEQFF
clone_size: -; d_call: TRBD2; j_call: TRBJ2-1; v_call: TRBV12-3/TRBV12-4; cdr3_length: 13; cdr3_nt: TGTGCCAGCAGTTATAGCGGGGACAATGAGCAGTTCTTC; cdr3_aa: CASSYSGDNEQFF
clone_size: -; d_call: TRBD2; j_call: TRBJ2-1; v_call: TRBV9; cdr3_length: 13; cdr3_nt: TGTGCCAGCAGCGCGACTAGCGGGAATGAGCAGTTCTTC; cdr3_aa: CASSATSGNEQFF
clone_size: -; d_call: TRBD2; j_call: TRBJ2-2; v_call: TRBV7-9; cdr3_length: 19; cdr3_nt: TGTGCCAGCAGCTTAGTAGTAGCGGGTGGATTCGCGAACACCGGGGAGCTGTTTTTT; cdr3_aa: CASSLVVAGGFANTGELFF
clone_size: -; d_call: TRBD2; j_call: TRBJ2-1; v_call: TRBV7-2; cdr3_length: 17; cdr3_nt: TGTGCCAGCAGCTTTCCCCGGACTAGCGGGGGATACAATGAGCAGTTCTTC; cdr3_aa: CASSFPRTSGGYNEQFF
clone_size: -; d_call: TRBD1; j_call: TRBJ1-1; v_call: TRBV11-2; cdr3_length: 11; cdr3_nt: TGTGCCGGACAGGGGGCCGGTGAAGCTTTCTTT; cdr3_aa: CAGQGAGEAFF
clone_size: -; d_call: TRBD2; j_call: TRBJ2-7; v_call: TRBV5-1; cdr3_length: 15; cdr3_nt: TGCGCCAGCAGCTTCGGGGGGTCCAGGATTTACGAGCAGTACTTC; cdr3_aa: CASSFGGSRIYEQYF
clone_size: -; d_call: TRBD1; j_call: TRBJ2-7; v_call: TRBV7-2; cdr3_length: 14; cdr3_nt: TGTGCCAGCAGCTTGGACAGGGGATATGACGAGCAGTACTTC; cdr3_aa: CASSLDRGYDEQYF
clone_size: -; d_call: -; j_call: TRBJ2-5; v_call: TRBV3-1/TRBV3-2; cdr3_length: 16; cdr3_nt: TGTGCCAGCAGCCAAGTCCTAGGACTAGGGGGAGAGACCCAGTACTTC; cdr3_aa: CASSQVLGLGGETQYF
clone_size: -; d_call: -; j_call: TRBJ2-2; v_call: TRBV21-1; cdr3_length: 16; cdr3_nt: TGTGCCAGCAGCAAAGCTCGGGGATTGAGGACCGGGGAGCTGTTTTTT; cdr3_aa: CASSKARGLRTGELFF
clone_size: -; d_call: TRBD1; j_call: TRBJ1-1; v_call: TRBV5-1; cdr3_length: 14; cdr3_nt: TGCGCCAGCAGCCCCGGGACAGGGGCACCTGAAGCTTTCTTT; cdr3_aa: CASSPGTGAPEAFF
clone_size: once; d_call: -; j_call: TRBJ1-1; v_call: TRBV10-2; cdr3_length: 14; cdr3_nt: TGCGCCAGCAGTGTGGGGGGGATGTGGACTGAAGCTTTCTTT; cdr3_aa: CASSVGGMWTEAFF
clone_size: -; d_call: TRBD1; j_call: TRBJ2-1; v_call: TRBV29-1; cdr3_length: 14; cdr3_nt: TGCAGCGTTGATCGGACAGGGGGGTACAATGAGCAGTTCTTC; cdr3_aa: CSVDRTGGYNEQFF
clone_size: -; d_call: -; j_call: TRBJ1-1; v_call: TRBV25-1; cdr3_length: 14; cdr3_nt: TGTGCCAGTCAAGGAGGGAGAAGGAACACTGAAGCTTTCTTT; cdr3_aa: CASQGGRRNTEAFF
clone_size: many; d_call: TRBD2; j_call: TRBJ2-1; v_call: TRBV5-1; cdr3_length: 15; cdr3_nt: TGCGCCAGCAGCCGAACTAGCGGGGGCTACAATGAGCAGTTCTTC; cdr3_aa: CASSRTSGGYNEQFF
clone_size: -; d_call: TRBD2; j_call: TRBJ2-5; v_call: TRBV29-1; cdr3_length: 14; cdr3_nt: TGCAGCGCCCTTCCGGGACTAGCGGGAGAGACCCAGTACTTC; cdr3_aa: CSALPGLAGETQYF
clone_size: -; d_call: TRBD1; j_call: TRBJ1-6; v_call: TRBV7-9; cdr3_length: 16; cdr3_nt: TGTGCCAGCAGCTTGGGACAGGGGGCCTATAATTCACCCCTCCACTTT; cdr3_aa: CASSLGQGAYNSPLHF
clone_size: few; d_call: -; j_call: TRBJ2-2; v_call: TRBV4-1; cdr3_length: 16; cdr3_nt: TGCGCCAGCAGCCAAGCAACTAGCAGGAACACCGGGGAGCTGTTTTTT; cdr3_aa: CASSQATSRNTGELFF
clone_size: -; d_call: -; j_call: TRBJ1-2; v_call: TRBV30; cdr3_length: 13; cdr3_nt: TGTGCCCTCAGCCAAGGAGGCTTTTATGGCTACACCTTC; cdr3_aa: CALSQGGFYGYTF
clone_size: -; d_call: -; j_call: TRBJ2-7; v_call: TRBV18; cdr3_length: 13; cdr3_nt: TGTGCCAGCTCACCAAAAGCCTCCACCTTGATCGAGTTC; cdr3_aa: CASSPKASTLIEF
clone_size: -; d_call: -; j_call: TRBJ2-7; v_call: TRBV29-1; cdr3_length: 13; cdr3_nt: TGCAGCGTTGCAGGGTTAATATCCTACGAGCAGTACTTC; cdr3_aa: CSVAGLISYEQYF
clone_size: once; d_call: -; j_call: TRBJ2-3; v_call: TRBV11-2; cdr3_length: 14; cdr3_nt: TGTGCCAGCAGCTTAGGGGGGGGCACAGATACGCAGTATTTT; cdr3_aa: CASSLGGGTDTQYF
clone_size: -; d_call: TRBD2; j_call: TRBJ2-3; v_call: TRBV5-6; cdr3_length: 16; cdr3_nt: TGTGCCAGCAGCTTTGGGACTAGCGGGACCACAGATACGCAGTATTTT; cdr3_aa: CASSFGTSGTTDTQYF
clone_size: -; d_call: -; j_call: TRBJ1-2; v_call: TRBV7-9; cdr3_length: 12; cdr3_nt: TGTGCCAGCAGCCCACAGGGAAATGGCTACACCTTC; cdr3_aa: CASSPQGNGYTF
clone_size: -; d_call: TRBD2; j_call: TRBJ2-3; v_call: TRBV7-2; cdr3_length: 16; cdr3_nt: TGTGCCAGCAGCTTAGCGTTAGCGGGGGGCACAGATACGCAGTATTTT; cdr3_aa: CASSLALAGGTDTQYF
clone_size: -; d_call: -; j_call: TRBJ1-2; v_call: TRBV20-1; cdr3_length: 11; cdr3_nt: TGCAGTGCTAGATGGACTGGTGGCTACACCTTC; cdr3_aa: CSARWTGGYTF
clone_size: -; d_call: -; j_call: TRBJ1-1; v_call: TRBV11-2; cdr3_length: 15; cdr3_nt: TGTGCCAGCAGCTTATTGTCCGCAGGGCAGGCTGAAGCTTTCTTT; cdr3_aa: CASSLLSAGQAEAFF
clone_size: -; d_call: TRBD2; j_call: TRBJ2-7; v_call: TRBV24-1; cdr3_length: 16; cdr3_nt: TGTGCCACCAGTGCCGGGGGGGCAGGGAGCTCCTACGAGCAGTACTTC; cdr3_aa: CATSAGGAGSSYEQYF
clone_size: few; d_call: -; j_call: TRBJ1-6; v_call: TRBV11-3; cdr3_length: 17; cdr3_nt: TGTGCCAGCAGCTTAAAAGGTGACAGCTCCTATAATTCACCCCTCCACTTT; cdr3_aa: CASSLKGDSSYNSPLHF